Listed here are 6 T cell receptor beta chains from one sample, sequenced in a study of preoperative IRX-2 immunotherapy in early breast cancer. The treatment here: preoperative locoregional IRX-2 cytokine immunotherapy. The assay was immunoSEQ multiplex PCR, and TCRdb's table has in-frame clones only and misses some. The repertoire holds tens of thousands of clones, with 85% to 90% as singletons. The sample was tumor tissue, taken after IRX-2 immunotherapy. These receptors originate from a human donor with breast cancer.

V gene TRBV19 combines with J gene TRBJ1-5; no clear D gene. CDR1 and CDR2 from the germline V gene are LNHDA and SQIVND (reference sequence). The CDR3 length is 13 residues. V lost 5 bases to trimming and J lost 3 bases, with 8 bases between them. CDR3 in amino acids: CASSSRPNQPQHF. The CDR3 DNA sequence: TGTGCCAGTAGTTCTCGCCCCAATCAGCCCCAGCATTTT.

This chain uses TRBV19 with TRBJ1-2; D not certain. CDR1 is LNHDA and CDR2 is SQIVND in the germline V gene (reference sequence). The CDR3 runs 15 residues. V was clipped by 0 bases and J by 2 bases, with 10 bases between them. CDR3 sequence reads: CASSIDPGRNYGYTF. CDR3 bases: TGTGCCAGTAGTATAGACCCGGGGAGGAACTATGGCTACACCTTC.

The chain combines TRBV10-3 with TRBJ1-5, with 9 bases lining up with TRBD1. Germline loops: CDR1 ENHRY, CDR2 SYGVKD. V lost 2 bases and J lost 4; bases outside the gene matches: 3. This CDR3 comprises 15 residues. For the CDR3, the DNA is TGTGCCATCAGTGAGGGGACAGGGAGGAATCAGCCCCAGCATTTT. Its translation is CAISEGTGRNQPQHF.

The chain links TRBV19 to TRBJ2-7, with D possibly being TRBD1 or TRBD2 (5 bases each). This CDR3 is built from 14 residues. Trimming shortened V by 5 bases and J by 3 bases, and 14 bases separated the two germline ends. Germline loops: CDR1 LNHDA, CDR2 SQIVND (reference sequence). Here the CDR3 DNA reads TGTGCCAGTAGTGGGGGTCGTGGGGGCTACGAGCAGTACTTC. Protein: CASSGGRGGYEQYF.

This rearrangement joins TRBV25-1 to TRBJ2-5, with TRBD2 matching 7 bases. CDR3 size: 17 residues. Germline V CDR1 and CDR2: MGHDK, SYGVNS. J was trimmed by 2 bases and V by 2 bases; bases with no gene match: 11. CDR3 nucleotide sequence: TGTGCCAGCAGTGAAAGGGATAGCGGGCGGGCTCAAGAGACCCAGTACTTC. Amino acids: CASSERDSGRAQETQYF.

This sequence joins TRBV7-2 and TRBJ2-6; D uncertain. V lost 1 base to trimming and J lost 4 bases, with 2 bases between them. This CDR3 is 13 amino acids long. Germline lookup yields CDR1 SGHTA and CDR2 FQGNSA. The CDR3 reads CASSLGGANVLTF. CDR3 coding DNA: TGTGCCAGCAGCTTAGGCGGGGCCAACGTCCTGACTTTC.